These 4 T cell receptor beta chains came from one sample sequenced in a study of T cell responses to AZD1222 COVID-19 vaccine (dated by TCRdb to the early 2020s). Receptors were amplified or captured by the immunoSEQ multiplex PCR assay. TCRdb's version of the immuneACCESS table is confined to in-frame rearrangements and falls short of the full clone set. An unresolved V gene accounts for under half of the shortfall where checked; the remainder is of unknown origin. The sample table lists 150,000 to 200,000 clones, about 87% of them with a count of one. Of the sample, about 2.5% falls within the top ten clones. Per the publication, the time point label means: baseline before first vaccination. The sample's treatment or condition label, decoded: meningococcal conjugate vaccine given as trial control. The specimen comprised peripheral blood, sampled on day 0 of MenACWY control vaccination. The receptors shown here come from an adult in good health.

The rearrangement uses TRBV19 and TRBJ2-3; weak D call: TRBD2 (6 bases). Deletions cut 1 base from V and 3 bases from J, with 11 bases between. This CDR3 spans 15 amino acids. Looked up from germline, CDR1 is LNHDA and CDR2 is SQIVND (reference sequence). The CDR3 loop is CASSIGRGGTDTQYF. The DNA for the CDR3 is TGTGCCAGTAGTATAGGGCGGGGAGGAACAGATACGCAGTATTTT.

The V and J genes are TRBV5-1 and TRBJ1-1, with 7 nucleotides matching TRBD1. CDR1 is SGHRS, CDR2 YFSETQ, per germline. The V segment lost 0 bases and the J segment 6 bases; nucleotides outside the gene matches: 8. The CDR3 extends over 15 amino acids. The CDR3 sequence is CASSLASAQGPEAFF. In DNA form, the CDR3 reads TGCGCCAGCAGCTTGGCATCGGCACAGGGGCCTGAAGCTTTCTTT.

The chain has TRBV10-2 and TRBJ2-1; weak D call: TRBD1 (6 bases). The CDR3 has 13 amino acids. The V end was cut by 10 bases, the J end by 2 bases, with 12 bases between. In germline, CDR1 is WSHSY, CDR2 SAAADI. CDR3 DNA sequence: TGCGCCACCTCCGGGGACACCTACAATGAGCAGTTCTTC. This gives the protein CATSGDTYNEQFF.

The table lists this clone with a few counts. The CDR3 loop is CASSLWGPSYEQYF. DNA for the CDR3: TGTGCCAGCAGTTTGTGGGGGCCCTCCTACGAGCAGTACTTC. This rearrangement joins TRBV27 to TRBJ2-7; weak D call: TRBD1 (6 bases). The CDR3 covers 14 residues. V was pared by 3 bases and J by 0 bases, with 9 bases between. CDR1 and CDR2 from the germline V gene are MNHEY and SMNVEV (reference sequence).